This TCR beta chain comes out of a study of T cell repertoires in cytomegalovirus infection. For the study at large: Shared public TCR beta signatures pointed to both CMV infection and a matching HLA type.

TCRdb independently ran MiXCR on the reads; one entry per CDR3 protein. The sample shows a few hundred thousand distinct CDR3 sequences, about 32% of them seen only once. This clonotype was seen only a few times. Its antigen is unknown. The study, taken as a whole, reports: Totalled public TCR beta family frequency picked out people who carried CMV plus the relevant HLA.

Sequences were derived from cultured PBMCs, sampled from culture after CMV antigen stimulation. The receptor comes from a human donor in good health (CMV status not recorded). Some clones in this sample may be carry-over from other donors' samples.

CDR3 sequence: CASSTFVGGVKWAQYF. In DNA, the CDR3 is TGTGCCAGCAGCACCTTCGTCGGGGGAGTGAAGTGGGCCCAGTACTTC. The chain joins TRBV6-1 to TRBJ2-5; maybe TRBD2 (6 bases). Germline CDR1 is MNHNS and CDR2 is SASEGT. Trimming stripped 6 bases from V and 9 bases from J, with 26 bases between. CDR3 length: 16 amino acids.